This T cell receptor (beta chain) is from a study of radiotherapy plus CTLA-4 blockade in lung cancer. Across the whole study: Objective responses were observed in around a sixth of patients, and disease control was achieved by roughly 31%.

Generated by immunoSEQ multiplex PCR, the TCRdb table keeps only in-frame clones and is missing some. The sample lists 78,000 or so clones; about 87% were seen once. Germline V gene data show CDR1 as SGHNT and CDR2 as YYREEE (reference sequence). The CDR3 spans 14 residues. With 4 bases clipped from V and 3 bases from J, the junction kept 5 bases outside the gene matches. Alongside CTLA-4 blockade with ipilimumab, patients with chemo-refractory metastatic non-small-cell lung cancer received focal radiation. Details on this clone: Its antigen is unknown.

Whole-study findings and limits: The authors reported that early blood T cell clone dynamics, with interferon-beta, best predicted response. Peripheral blood showed expansion of tumor-derived TCR clones after radiotherapy and ipilimumab.

Sequenced here: peripheral blood, sampled from a patient treated with radiotherapy plus ipilimumab. This chain joins TRBV5-4 and TRBJ2-3; TRBD2 matches at 7 bases. The sequence derives from a human donor with non-small cell lung cancer who had stable disease on radiotherapy plus ipilimumab. The CDR3 sequence is CASSPGRGTDTQYF. The CDR3 DNA reads as TGTGCCAGCAGCCCGGGGCGGGGGACAGATACGCAGTATTTT.